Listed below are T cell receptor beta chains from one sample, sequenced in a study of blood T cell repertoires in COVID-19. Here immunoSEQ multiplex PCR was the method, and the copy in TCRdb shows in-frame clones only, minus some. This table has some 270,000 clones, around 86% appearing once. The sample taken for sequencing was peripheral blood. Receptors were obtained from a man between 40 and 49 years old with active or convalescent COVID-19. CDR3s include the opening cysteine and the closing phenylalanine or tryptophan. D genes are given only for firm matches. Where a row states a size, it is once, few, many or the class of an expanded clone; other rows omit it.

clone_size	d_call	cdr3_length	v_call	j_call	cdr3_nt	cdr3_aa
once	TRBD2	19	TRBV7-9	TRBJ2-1	TGTGCCAGCAGCTTAGTTGTAGGGGCTAGCGGGAGTTCTGTACATGAGCAGTTCTTC	CASSLVVGASGSSVHEQFF
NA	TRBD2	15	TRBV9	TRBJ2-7	TGTGCCAGCAGCGTAGGGCTAGCGGGAGATCACGAGCAGTACTTC	CASSVGLAGDHEQYF
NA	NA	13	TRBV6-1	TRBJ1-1	TGTGCCAGCAGTGATGGCCAGAACACTGAAGCTTTCTTT	CASSDGQNTEAFF
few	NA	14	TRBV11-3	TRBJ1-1	TGTGCCAGCAGCTTCCGGGACCAACGGAGGGGAGCTTTCTTT	CASSFRDQRRGAFF
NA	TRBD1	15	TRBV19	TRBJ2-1	TGTGCCAGTAGGAGCACAGGGGGCGCCTACAATGAGCAGTTCTTC	CASRSTGGAYNEQFF
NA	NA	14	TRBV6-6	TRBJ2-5	TGTGCCAGCAGTTCCCTGGACGGTGGGGCGACCCAGTACTTC	CASSSLDGGATQYF
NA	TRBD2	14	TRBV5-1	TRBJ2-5	TGCGCCAGCGGGACTAGCGGGGGGCCAGAGACCCAGTACTTC	CASGTSGGPETQYF
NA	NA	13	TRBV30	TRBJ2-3	TGTGCCTGGAGAGAGAAGGGGGCAGATACGCAGTATTTT	CAWREKGADTQYF
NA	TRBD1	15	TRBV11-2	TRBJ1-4	TGTGCCAGCAGCCAGACAGGGGTCAGTAATGAAAAACTGTTTTTT	CASSQTGVSNEKLFF
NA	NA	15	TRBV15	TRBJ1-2	TGTGCCACCAGCAGGGGTGGCAGGGCTAACTATGGCTACACCTTC	CATSRGGRANYGYTF
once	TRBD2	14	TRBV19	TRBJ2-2	TGTGCCAGCGCGAGCGGGGGCGACACCGGGGAGCTGTTTTTT	CASASGGDTGELFF
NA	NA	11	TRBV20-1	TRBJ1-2	TGCAGTGCCCGCCGGGAGCGAGGCTACACCTTC	CSARRERGYTF
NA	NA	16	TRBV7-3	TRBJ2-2	TGTGCCAGCAGTCCGGGTGGGAGAGCGAACACCGGGGAGCTGTTTTTT	CASSPGGRANTGELFF
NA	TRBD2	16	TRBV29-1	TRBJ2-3	TGCAGCGTTGAAGGACTAGCGGGAGGGCCTGCAGATACGCAGTATTTT	CSVEGLAGGPADTQYF
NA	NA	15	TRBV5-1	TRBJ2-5	TGCGCCAGCAGCTTGGCCCCTACAGGGTTGGAGACCCAGTACTTC	CASSLAPTGLETQYF
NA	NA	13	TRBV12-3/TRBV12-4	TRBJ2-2	TGTGCCAGCGAGCAGGGGATGACCGGGGAGCTGTTTTTT	CASEQGMTGELFF
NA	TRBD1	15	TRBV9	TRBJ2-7	TGTGCCAGCAGCGCCGACAGGGGGCCGACCTACGAGCAGTACTTC	CASSADRGPTYEQYF
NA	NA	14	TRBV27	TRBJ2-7	TGTGCCAGCAGTCCATCTCGCGGTTCCTACGAGCAGTACTTC	CASSPSRGSYEQYF
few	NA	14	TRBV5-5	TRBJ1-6	TGTGCCAGCAGCCTGGGACAAAGTAATTCACCCCTCCACTTT	CASSLGQSNSPLHF
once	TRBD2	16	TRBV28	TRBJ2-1	TGTGCCAGCAGTTTATACGGGACTAGCGGGAGGGATGAGCAGTTCTTC	CASSLYGTSGRDEQFF
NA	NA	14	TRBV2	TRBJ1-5	TGTGCCAGCATGTTGGGGGGGGGCAATCAGCCCCAGCATTTT	CASMLGGGNQPQHF
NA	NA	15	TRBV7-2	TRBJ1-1	TGTGCCAGCAGCTTAAATCCAGAGGGTATGGCAGAAGCTTTCTTT	CASSLNPEGMAEAFF
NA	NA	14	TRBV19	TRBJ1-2	TGTGCCAGTAGCCCCGGCTTGACAGCTTATGGCTACACCTTC	CASSPGLTAYGYTF
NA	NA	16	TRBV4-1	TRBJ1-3	TGCGCCAGCAGCCAAGTCTTCGGGGTAATTGGAAACACCATATATTTT	CASSQVFGVIGNTIYF
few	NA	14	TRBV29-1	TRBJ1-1	TGCAGCGTTAGGTCGCCAGGCATGAACACTGAAGCTTTCTTT	CSVRSPGMNTEAFF
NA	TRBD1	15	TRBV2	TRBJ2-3	TGTGCCAGCAGTCCCGGACAGGCGGGCACAGATACGCAGTATTTT	CASSPGQAGTDTQYF
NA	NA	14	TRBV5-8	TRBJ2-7	TGTGCCAGCAGCGAATTACAGGGACCCTACGAGCAGTACTTC	CASSELQGPYEQYF
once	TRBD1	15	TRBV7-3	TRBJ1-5	TGTGCCAGCAGCTTAGCAGGGGGCGCCGCTCAGCCCCAGCATTTT	CASSLAGGAAQPQHF
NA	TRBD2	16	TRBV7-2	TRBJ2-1	TGTGCCAGCAGCTTAGGGAGACTAGCGGGGGACAATGAGCAGTTCTTC	CASSLGRLAGDNEQFF
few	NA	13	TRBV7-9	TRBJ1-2	TGTGCCAGCAGCTTAGGGCCGAACTATGGCTACACCTTC	CASSLGPNYGYTF
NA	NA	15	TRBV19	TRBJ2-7	TGTGCCAGTAGTATGTCGGGGGTGGGGGTCGGCGAGCAGTACTTC	CASSMSGVGVGEQYF
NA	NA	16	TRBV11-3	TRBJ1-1	TGTGCCAGCAGCTTAGGGGGGGGTGACCAAGCCACTGAAGCTTTCTTT	CASSLGGGDQATEAFF
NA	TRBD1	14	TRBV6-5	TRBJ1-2	TGTGCCAGCAGACTCGGGACAGGGGGATCTGGCTACACCTTC	CASRLGTGGSGYTF
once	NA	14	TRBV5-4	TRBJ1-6	TGTGCCAGCACCCTGGACCAGGGGCCTTCACCCCTCCACTTT	CASTLDQGPSPLHF
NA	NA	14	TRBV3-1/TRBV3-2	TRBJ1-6	TGTGCCAGCAGCCAAGAGGCAGGAAATTCACCCCTCCACTTT	CASSQEAGNSPLHF
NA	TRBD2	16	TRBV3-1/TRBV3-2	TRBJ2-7	TGTGCCAGCAGCAATTCCCGACTAGCGGGGGTCGGCGAGCAGTACTTC	CASSNSRLAGVGEQYF
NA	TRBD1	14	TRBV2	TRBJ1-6	TGTGCCAGCAGAGGGACAGGAGAATATTCACCCCTCCACTTT	CASRGTGEYSPLHF
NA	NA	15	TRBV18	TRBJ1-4	TGTGCCAGCTCACCCACCAGGGCAACTAATGAAAAACTGTTTTTT	CASSPTRATNEKLFF
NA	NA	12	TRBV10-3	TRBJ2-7	TGTGCCATCAGTGAGTCTACTTACGAGCAGTACTTC	CAISESTYEQYF
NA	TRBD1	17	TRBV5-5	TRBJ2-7	TGTGCCAGCAGCCTACTCCGGACAGGTCGTGCCCCTTACGAGCAGTACTTC	CASSLLRTGRAPYEQYF
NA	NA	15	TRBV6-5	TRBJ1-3	TGTGCCAGCAGTCTTACATACAGTCGTAGTGACACCATATATTTT	CASSLTYSRSDTIYF
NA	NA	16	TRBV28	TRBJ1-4	TGTGCCAGCCGGAAGGGACACAAGGGGATAAGGGAAAAACTGTTTTTT	CASRKGHKGIREKLFF
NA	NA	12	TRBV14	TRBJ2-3	TGTGCCAGCAGCCATGTCTTTGCGGCGCAGTATTTT	CASSHVFAAQYF
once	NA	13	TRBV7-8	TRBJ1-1	TGTGCCAGCAGCTATGCCAGGGAAGCCCTAGCTTTCTTT	CASSYAREALAFF
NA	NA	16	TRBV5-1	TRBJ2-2	TGCGCCAGCAGCTTGGTAGTGCCATCGAACACCGGGGAGCTGTTTTTT	CASSLVVPSNTGELFF
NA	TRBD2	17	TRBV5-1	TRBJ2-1	TGCGCCAGCAGGGGCGGGGGGGCCGAAAGCTCCTACAATGAGCAGTTCTTC	CASRGGGAESSYNEQFF
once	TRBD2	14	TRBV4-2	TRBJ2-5	TGTGCCAGCAAAGCGGGGGGCTCGGCTGAGACCCAGTACTTC	CASKAGGSAETQYF
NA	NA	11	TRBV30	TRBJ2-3	TGTGCCTGGAATAGGGGAGATACGCAGTATTTT	CAWNRGDTQYF
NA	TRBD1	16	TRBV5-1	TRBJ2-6	TGCGCCAGCAGCTTAACCAGGGGGTCTGGGGCCAACGTCCTGACTTTC	CASSLTRGSGANVLTF
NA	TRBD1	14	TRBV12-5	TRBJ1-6	TGTGCTAGTGGTTTGGGGGACAGCAGTTCACCCCTCCACTTT	CASGLGDSSSPLHF
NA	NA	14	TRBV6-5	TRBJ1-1	TGTGCCAGCAGTTACCGGGGGAGGGACACTGAAGCTTTCTTT	CASSYRGRDTEAFF
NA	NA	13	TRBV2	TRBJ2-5	TGTGCCAGCAATGATCCAGGGGCAGAGACCCAGTACTTC	CASNDPGAETQYF
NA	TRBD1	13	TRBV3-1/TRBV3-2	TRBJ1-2	TGTGCCAGCAGCCCGGACAGGGACTATGGCTACACCTTC	CASSPDRDYGYTF
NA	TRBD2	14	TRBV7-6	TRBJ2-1	TGTGCCACCCAGCGGGAGGCCCAACAAGGGGAGCAGTTCTTC	CATQREAQQGEQFF
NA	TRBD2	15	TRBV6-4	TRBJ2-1	TGTGCCAGCAGTGGACTAGCGGGAGCAGGGTATGAGCAGTTCTTC	CASSGLAGAGYEQFF
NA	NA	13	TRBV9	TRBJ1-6	TGTGCCAGCAGCGCAGGGGACAATTCACCCCTCCACTTT	CASSAGDNSPLHF
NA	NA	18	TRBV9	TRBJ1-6	TGTGCCAGCAGCGTAATGGGGGCTGCCGGAGGTGTGAATTCACCCCTCCACTTT	CASSVMGAAGGVNSPLHF
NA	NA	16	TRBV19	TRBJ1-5	TGTGCCAGTAGTATAGCGCACGGAGCAAGCAATCAGCCCCAGCATTTT	CASSIAHGASNQPQHF
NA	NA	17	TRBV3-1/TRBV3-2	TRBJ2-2	TGTGCCAGCAGCCAAGATCCGGACACCGGAATTACCGGGGAGCTGTTTTTT	CASSQDPDTGITGELFF